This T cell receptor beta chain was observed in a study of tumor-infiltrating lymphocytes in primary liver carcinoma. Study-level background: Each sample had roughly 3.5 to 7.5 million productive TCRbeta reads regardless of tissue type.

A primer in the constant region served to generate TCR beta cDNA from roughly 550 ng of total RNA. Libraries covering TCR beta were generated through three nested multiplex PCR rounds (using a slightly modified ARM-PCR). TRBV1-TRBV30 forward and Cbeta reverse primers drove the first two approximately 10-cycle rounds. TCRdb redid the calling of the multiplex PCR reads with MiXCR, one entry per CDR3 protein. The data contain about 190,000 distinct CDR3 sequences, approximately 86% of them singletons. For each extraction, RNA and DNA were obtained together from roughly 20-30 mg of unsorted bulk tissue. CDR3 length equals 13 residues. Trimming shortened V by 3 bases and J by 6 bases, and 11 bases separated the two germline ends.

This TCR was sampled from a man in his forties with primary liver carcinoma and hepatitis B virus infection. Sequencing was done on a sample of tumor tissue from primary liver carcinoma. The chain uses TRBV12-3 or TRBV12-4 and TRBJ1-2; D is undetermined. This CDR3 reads CASSLVHVNGYTF. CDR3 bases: TGTGCCAGCAGTTTGGTCCATGTCAATGGCTACACCTTC.